This TCR beta chain originates from a study of cytomegalovirus exposure and HLA in healthy donors. Findings and limits, study-wide: Other equally common chains were less clonally expanded than HLA-associated TCR beta chains, a later analysis showed. It is likely that the observed cluster of highly shared sequence variants was a sequencing artifact.

In regard to this clone: Its specificity is unknown.

Primers: 60 Vbeta forward and 13 Jbeta reverse. Repertoires were generated with immunoSEQ multiplex PCR, while TCRdb's copy carries only in-frame clones and drops some. The sample records 75,000 to 95,000 clones, roughly 78% being singletons. The germline V gene encodes CDR1 MNHEY and CDR2 SVGAGI. CDR3 size: 15 residues. Trimming stripped 5 bases from V and 0 bases from J, with 11 bases between. The rearrangement uses TRBV6-5 and TRBJ2-1; D possibly corresponds to TRBD2 (6 bases). Source material: PBMCs. The clonotype was recovered from a woman in her thirties or forties in good health and CMV-seropositive. The CDR3 DNA is TGTGCCAGCAGTCCACCCGGGAGCTCCTACAATGAGCAGTTCTTC. This sequence encodes CASSPPGSSYNEQFF.